The rows below give T cell receptor beta chains drawn from one sample of a study of T cell responses to AZD1222 COVID-19 vaccine. Measured with immunoSEQ multiplex PCR; TCRdb has only the in-frame clones, and not every one. The table records about 140,000 clones, roughly 87% of them present only once. The sequences come from peripheral blood, collected 28 days after the second AZD1222 dose. Every receptor here comes from an adult who received the AZD1222 COVID-19 vaccine. Both conserved end residues are part of each CDR3. The order of the fields is V gene, CDR3 length, CDR3 protein.

>TRBV6-5|14
CASEVRGQLREQYF
>TRBV6-1|18
CASSAFRGLARGTDTQYF
>TRBV27|14
CASTPGGSNQPQHF
>TRBV6-2/TRBV6-3|17
CASRPPGLAGVSYEQYF
>TRBV10-3|16
CAISEGFSGTGDEQFF
>TRBV19|14
CASSIGTTVETQYF
>TRBV9|15
CASSPTGQPNTEAFF
>TRBV19|17
CASSITTGGSSNYGYTF
>TRBV6-5|13
CASSYGGGTEAFF
>TRBV7-2|16
CASSPLGGQGREKLFF
>TRBV28|15
CASSLQTGSHQPQHF
>TRBV7-8|14
CASSLSSTSYEQYF
>TRBV5-6|15
CASSLTPTAGDTQYF
>TRBV5-6|11
CASSLDNEQFF
>TRBV3-1/TRBV3-2|15
CASSHRGGGDNEQFF
>TRBV19|14
CASSIDHPTGAQYF
>TRBV30|14
CAWSVKAWDYGYTF